The 21 T cell receptor beta chains listed next were all sequenced from one sample in a study of T cells in Graves' hyperthyroidism and ophthalmopathy. RNA transcripts yielded amplified TCR beta CDR3 regions. TCR CDR3 underwent first-round RT-PCR with the HTBI primer set. TCRdb recomputed calls from the multiplex PCR reads with MiXCR, one row per CDR3 protein. The sample lists fewer than 300,000 distinct CDR3 sequences; 20% to 25% were seen once. Sequenced input: blood. The receptors shown here come from a man aged 35-49 years with Graves' hyperthyroidism that later progressed to Graves' ophthalmopathy.

The table lists this clonotype with many counts. The rearrangement uses TRBV5-1 and TRBJ1-6; D gene uncertain. V was cut by 9 bases and J by 8 bases, with 15 bases left in between. Germline V lookup: CDR1 SGHRS, CDR2 YFSETQ. The CDR3 has 13 residues. This chain's CDR3 is CATKVDGDSPLHF. The CDR3 region has the DNA TGCGCCACCAAAGTGGACGGAGATTCACCCCTCCACTTT.

This clonotype was found many times. This may be a read error: a much more frequent sequence differs by one nucleotide. The chain combines TRBV6-1 with TRBJ2-7, with D possibly TRBD1 on 6 matching bases. The CDR3 spans 14 residues. V lost 6 bases to trimming and J lost 5 bases, with 17 bases between them. The V gene's germline CDR1 is MNHNS and CDR2 SASEGT. This CDR3 reads CASRGARDTHEQYF. DNA of the CDR3: TGTGCCAGCAGGGGGGCTAGGGATACCCACGAGCAGTACTTC.

This clonotype was picked up many times. The rearrangement uses TRBV30 and TRBJ2-5; 10 bases fit TRBD2. The germline V gene encodes CDR1 GTSNPN and CDR2 SVGIG (reference sequence). The CDR3 extends over 16 amino acids. The ends lost 4 bases at V and 5 bases at J; junction bases unmatched: 13. CDR3 in DNA: TGTGCCTGGACCCCTGACGGACTAGCGGCTACGGAGACCCAGTACTTC. Its protein is CAWTPDGLAATETQYF.

This clonotype came up many times. The chain has TRBV7-9 and TRBJ1-1; the match to TRBD1 covers 7 bases. Germline CDR1 SEHNR, CDR2 FQNEAQ (reference sequence). V trimming: 4 bases; J trimming: 1 base; junction bases outside the gene matches: 3. The CDR3 has 14 residues. The CDR3 nucleotides are TGTGCCAGCAGCTCATGGGACAGGAACACTGAAGCTTTCTTT. Amino acid sequence: CASSSWDRNTEAFF.

This clonotype was counted many times. The chain combines TRBV6-2 or TRBV6-3 with TRBJ2-5; D is ambiguous. The CDR3 contains 15 residues. Germline lookup yields CDR1 MNHEY and CDR2 SVGEGT. V was shortened by 4 bases and J by 4 bases, with 16 bases between the two germline ends. The CDR3 protein is CASSSDSGEGETQYF. DNA for the CDR3: TGTGCCAGCAGTTCCGATAGTGGGGAAGGAGAGACCCAGTACTTC.

This clonotype was detected ten times or more. The V and J genes are TRBV6-5 and TRBJ1-2, with D possibly TRBD1 on 6 matching bases. This CDR3 comprises 14 residues. Germline V gene lookup returns CDR1 MNHEY and CDR2 SVGAGI. The V end lost 5 bases, the J end lost 8 bases, and 18 bases lay between the germline ends. CDR3 protein: CASSLFRDKEGYTF. CDR3 DNA sequence: TGTGCCAGCAGTCTCTTCCGGGACAAGGAAGGCTACACCTTC.

The table lists this clonotype with many counts. The V gene is TRBV7-6, the J gene TRBJ2-4; a possible D gene is TRBD2 (5 bases). The V gene's germline CDR1 is SGHVS and CDR2 FNYEAQ. The CDR3 sequence is 13 residues long. Deletions cut 6 bases from V and 2 bases from J, with 8 bases between. The CDR3 sequence: CASREVSKNIQYF. The CDR3, as DNA: TGTGCCAGCAGGGAGGTGTCCAAAAACATTCAGTACTTC.

This clonotype was counted many times. The chain joins TRBV12-3 or TRBV12-4 to TRBJ1-1; D not certain. The CDR3 is made up of 12 amino acids. Between the trimmed V and J ends, which lost 7 bases and 3 bases, there was a span of 9 bases. The CDR3 sequence is CASTSAYTEAFF. In nucleotides, the CDR3 is TGTGCCAGCACCTCGGCGTACACTGAAGCTTTCTTT.

This clonotype was seen at least ten times. This sequence joins TRBV6-2 or TRBV6-3 and TRBJ1-2, with D possibly matching TRBD1 (5 bases). The germline gives CDR1 MNHEY, CDR2 SVGEGT. Trimming took off 0 bases at V and 2 bases at J, with 10 bases between the two ends. This CDR3 spans 15 amino acids. CDR3 residues: CASSYSSGRNYGYTF. The CDR3 nucleotides are TGTGCCAGCAGTTACTCGTCGGGGCGCAACTATGGCTACACCTTC.

This clonotype was picked up many times. The chain carries TRBV12-3 or TRBV12-4 and TRBJ2-2, with D maybe TRBD2 (6 bases). CDR3 size: 18 residues. Trimming stripped 1 base from V and 3 bases from J, with 18 bases between. The CDR3 nucleotides read TGTGCCAGCAGTTTAGACGGGACTGGTACAGGACACACCGGGGAGCTGTTTTTT. Amino acid sequence: CASSLDGTGTGHTGELFF.

This clonotype was seen ten or more times. The chain joins TRBV11-2 to TRBJ1-1, with a tentative D call TRBD1 (6 bases). CDR1 is SGHAT and CDR2 is FQNNGV in the germline V gene. The CDR3 runs to 14 residues. V shed 5 bases and J shed 4 bases, with 14 bases lying between them. CDR3 sequence: CASSQITGSTEAFF. In DNA, the CDR3 is TGTGCCAGCAGCCAAATAACAGGGAGCACTGAAGCTTTCTTT.

This clonotype was detected ten times or more. The chain employs TRBV12-3 or TRBV12-4 and TRBJ1-1; D remains unclear. V shed 7 bases and J shed 4 bases, with 7 bases lying between them. The CDR3 extends over 11 amino acids. CDR3 sequence (DNA): TGTGCCAGCACCCGCCGCACTGAAGCTTTCTTT. Translating it yields CASTRRTEAFF.

Many counts were recorded for this clonotype. The chain couples TRBV6-5 to TRBJ2-7; 8 bases are shared with TRBD2. Per germline, CDR1 MNHEY and CDR2 SVGAGI. J was trimmed by 2 bases and V by 3 bases; bases with no gene match: 3. The CDR3 loop spans 14 amino acids. The CDR3 protein is CASSYLRGAYEQYF. CDR3 coding DNA: TGTGCCAGCAGTTATTTGCGGGGGGCCTACGAGCAGTACTTC.

This clonotype showed up just a few times. The chain is built from TRBV7-8 and TRBJ2-7, with unresolved D. CDR3 length: 15 residues. Trimming left V 5 bases short and J 2 bases short, with 16 bases between. Germline assignment: CDR1 SGHVS and CDR2 FQNEAQ. This CDR3 is CASSLENAATYEQYF. Here the CDR3 DNA reads TGTGCCAGCAGCCTGGAGAACGCGGCTACCTACGAGCAGTACTTC. Drawing the rest from reference TRBV7-8 and TRBJ2-7, the complete variable domain is GAGVSQSPRYKVAKRGQDVALRCDPISGHVSLFWYQQALGQGPEFLTYFQNEAQLDKSGLPSDRFFAERPEGSVSTLKIQRTQQEDSAVYLCASSLENAATYEQYFGPGTRLTVT.

A few counts support this clonotype. The chain couples TRBV6-5 to TRBJ2-5; 8 positions match TRBD2. Germline CDR1 and CDR2: MNHEY and SVGAGI. J gave up 5 bases and V 2 bases, and 10 bases lay outside the gene matches. This CDR3 is 16 amino acids long. CDR3: CASSYLRTSKAETQYF. CDR3 coding DNA: TGTGCCAGCAGTTACCTACGGACTAGCAAGGCCGAGACCCAGTACTTC.

This clonotype was detected ten times or more. The chain joins TRBV20-1 to TRBJ2-5; 9 bases fit TRBD2. This CDR3 comprises 15 residues. Germline CDR1 is DFQATT and CDR2 is SNEGSKA (reference sequence). The J segment lost 2 bases and the V segment lost 6 bases, leaving 10 bases of the junction unmatched. CDR3 nucleotide sequence: TGCAGTGCCCCGGAGGCTAGCGGGGATCAAGAGACCCAGTACTTC. It yields the protein CSAPEASGDQETQYF.

This clonotype was counted at least ten times. The V and J genes are TRBV5-1 and TRBJ1-1; weak D call: TRBD1 (6 bases). Trimming shortened V by 3 bases and J by 1 base, and 7 bases separated the two germline ends. Per the germline V gene, CDR1 is SGHRS and CDR2 is YFSETQ. This CDR3 has 13 residues. The CDR3 region is CASSSTGNTEAFF. In DNA, the CDR3 is TGCGCCAGCAGCTCGACAGGGAACACTGAAGCTTTCTTT.

As DNA, the CDR3 is TGTGCCAGCAGCTTAACGGGTGGGGAGAATTCACCCCTCCACTTT. It codes for CASSLTGGENSPLHF. The chain combines TRBV11-2 with TRBJ1-6; unclear D gene. CDR1 is SGHAT and CDR2 is FQNNGV in the germline V gene. Trimming removed 2 bases at V and 7 bases at J, with 12 bases between. The CDR3 sequence is 15 residues long.

This clonotype appeared many times. The chain is built from TRBV19 and TRBJ1-1, with 9 positions matching TRBD1. Germline CDR1 reads LNHDA; CDR2 reads SQIVND (reference sequence). The CDR3 consists of 15 residues. With V trimmed by 7 bases and J by 1 base, 7 bases remained unmatched. CDR3 in amino acids: CASTRTGESNTEAFF. CDR3 bases: TGTGCCAGTACCAGGACAGGGGAGTCGAACACTGAAGCTTTCTTT.

The rearrangement uses TRBV15 and TRBJ2-5; TRBD2 matches 10 bases. Unmatched junction bases numbered 10, after V lost 0 bases and J lost 0 bases. Germline V gene lookup returns CDR1 LNHNV and CDR2 YYDKDF (reference sequence). CDR3 length: 19 residues. CDR3 residues: CATSRDLAALAGDQETQYF. In DNA, the CDR3 is TGTGCCACCAGCAGAGACCTTGCCGCTCTAGCGGGAGACCAAGAGACCCAGTACTTC.

This clonotype was seen at least ten times. This chain links TRBV20-1 with TRBJ1-1; no firm D call. This CDR3 comprises 14 residues. The ends were cut back, 3 bases at V and 1 base at J, with 12 bases in the middle. The germline V gene encodes CDR1 DFQATT and CDR2 SNEGSKA (reference sequence). The CDR3 is CSASRASRNTEAFF. Here the CDR3 DNA reads TGCAGTGCTAGTAGAGCTAGCCGGAACACTGAAGCTTTCTTT.